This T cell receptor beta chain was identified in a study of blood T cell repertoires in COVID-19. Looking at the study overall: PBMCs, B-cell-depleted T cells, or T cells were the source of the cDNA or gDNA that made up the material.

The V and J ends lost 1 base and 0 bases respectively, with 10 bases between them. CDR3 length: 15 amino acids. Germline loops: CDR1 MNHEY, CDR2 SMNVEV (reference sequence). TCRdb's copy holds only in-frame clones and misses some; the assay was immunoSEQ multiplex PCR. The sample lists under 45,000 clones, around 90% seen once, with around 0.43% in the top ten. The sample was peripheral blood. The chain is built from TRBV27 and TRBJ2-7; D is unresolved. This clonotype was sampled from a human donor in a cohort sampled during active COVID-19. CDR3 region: CASSLYRQDSYEQYF. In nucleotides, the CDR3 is TGTGCCAGCAGTTTATACCGACAAGACTCCTACGAGCAGTACTTC.